What follows describes a single T cell receptor beta chain. The target of this receptor is not known. No base quality values were provided; no much bigger clone lies one nucleotide off. The data were taken from a study of blood T cells in healthy people across ages (dated by TCRdb to between 2015 and 2017). In terms of the full investigation: In model experiments, template switching captured about one uniquely barcoded TCR beta cDNA molecule for every two T cells. Age-related changes in TCR beta repertoire diversity were measured in the study by deep sequencing normalized with unique cDNA molecular identifiers. Four age groups were formed from the donors: young (average approximately 15 years), middle-aged (just under 40), aged (under 70) and long-lived (roughly 81). To avoid experimental bias, donors of different ages were distributed randomly across sequencing lanes. For two donors (one aged 18 to 29 and one aged 80 or older), the study analyzed two additional independent replicas of 1 million unique cDNA reads from the same blood draw.

The approximately 39 donors, aged about 6 to 95 years, were systemically healthy Caucasian individuals from Russia. Each donor gave about 9.8 milliliters of peripheral blood, drawn into EDTA-treated Vacutainer tubes. Ficoll-Paque density-gradient centrifugation was used to isolate PBMCs, with at least 7 million per sample. Trizol reagent was used to extract total RNA from the PBMCs, yielding at least 5 micrograms per sample. For every donor, flow cytometry on a PBMC aliquot measured the percentage of naive CD45RAhigh/CD27high T cells. Findings and caveats that apply to the study as a whole: Conclusive comparison of naive and antigen-experienced compartments was prevented by the profiling of bulk unsorted PBMCs. A strong correlation was found between observed TCR beta diversity and the percentage of naive T cells measured by flow cytometry. Compared with the aged group, the long-lived group had more naive CD4+ T cells, fewer expanded clones and increased TCR diversity, suggesting age selection. Because donor CMV infection status was unknown, age-related changes in expanded clonotypes were potentially confounded. Estimates of total diversity based on one million sequenced T cells were considered lower bounds and underestimates. As age increased, observed TCR beta diversity per million T cells dropped in a roughly linear way, and a significant reduction was already evident by age about 36.

The library was built by means of 5' RACE. Instrument used: Illumina HiSeq 2500. The second PCR ran for about 6 to 11 cycles and used a J-beta primer mix along with a sample-barcoded 5' primer. Each TCR beta cDNA molecule received a unique molecular identifier from a template-switch 5' adaptor carrying 12 random nucleotides. Each sample yielded at least 3 million CDR3-containing paired-end reads. All of the RNA was converted into first-strand cDNA using the Mint cDNA synthesis kit, with a TRBC-specific oligonucleotide serving as the primer. All cDNA was treated with uracil-DNA glycosylase and then went through a first 18-cycle PCR with the universal primers M1SS and BC2_uni_R. The paper's data handling went like this. Each sample was normalized by randomly selecting 1 million high-quality reads, each carrying a distinct molecular identifier. Reads with shared molecular identifiers were discarded instead of being binned into consensus sequences. MiTCR, with a Q25 quality threshold and the strictest error-elimination algorithm, was used for CDR3 identification, clonotype clustering and error correction. A nonparametric unseen species model with Euler transformation was used to estimate a lower bound on total TCR beta diversity. The public reads were quality trimmed at Q25 with fastp and then assembled into clones with MiXCR by TCRdb, keeping productive beta chains. Merged by CDR3 protein, the rows form single entries marked with the most common genes and DNA. The V and J calls shown here were made by TCRdb, not taken from the authors' results. Within this sample are about 1.1 million distinct CDR3 sequences, with around two fifths of them counted one time only. Jointly, the top ten make up about an eighth of the sample.

Spanning cysteine to phenylalanine, the CDR3 consists of 15 amino acids. Just the 45-base CDR3 DNA is kept, in frame starting at base 1. CDR1 and CDR2 were assigned from the germline V gene (reference sequence) as PRHDT and FYEKMQ. Trimming removed 3 bases from V and 7 bases from J, leaving 16 bases between the germline ends. The sequencing input was blood. The receptor chain draws on TRBV13 and TRBJ1-5, with TRBD1 tentatively as D gene (6 bases match). This receptor was taken from a man between 18 and 35 years old in good health. The CDR3 protein sequence reads: CASSLSQGTWQPQHF. The sequenced DNA is TGTGCCAGCAGCTTGTCACAGGGTACCTGGCAGCCCCAGCATTTT.